The T cell receptor beta chain under discussion was sequenced for a study of identical twins. Points on this clonotype: Its specificity is unknown.

Study observations and caveats: Insertions were fewer in abundant cord blood beta clonotypes, whereas memory repertoires showed none of this pattern.

Trimming took 7 bases from V and 1 from J, leaving 11 bases between them. The length of the CDR3 is 14 residues. Using its own MiXCR run on the 5' RACE reads, TCRdb lists one record per CDR3 protein. The table lists about 530,000 distinct CDR3 sequences, 20% to 25% of them singletons. A further study also used this sample, focusing on yellow fever vaccine responses in identical twins.

J is TRBJ2-1 and V is TRBV12-3 or TRBV12-4; D remains unclear. Sequencing was done on a sample of CD4+ T cells sorted from blood. This clonotype originated in a woman between 18 and 29 years old in good health. CDR3 coding DNA: TGTGCCAGCATGAAGGAGTTGTCCTACAATGAGCAGTTCTTC. Its protein is CASMKELSYNEQFF.